This T cell receptor (beta chain) was captured in a study of OX40 agonist ivuxolimab in advanced cancers. With respect to this clone: What it binds is not known.

Sequenced by immunoSEQ multiplex PCR; TCRdb stores in-frame clones only, minus some. The sample lists around 110,000 clones; roughly 95% were seen once. V lost 4 bases and J lost 11, with 20 bases in between. Germline V gene lookup returns CDR1 MDHEN and CDR2 SYDVKM. This CDR3 comprises 14 residues. Study-level results: CD4+ and CD8+ blood T cells expanded clonally by week 6 at 0.1 to 3.0 mg/kg.

The J gene is TRBJ1-1, the V gene TRBV28; D not resolved. Here the sequenced sample was CD4+ or CD8+ T cells sorted from blood, taken in a trial of the OX40 agonist ivuxolimab. The sequence came from an adult with an advanced solid tumor such as melanoma, head and neck, liver or kidney cancer. The CDR3 sequence: CASSSDPGHPRAFF. CDR3 nucleotides: TGTGCCAGCAGTTCAGACCCGGGTCACCCTCGGGCTTTCTTT.